Described below is a single T cell receptor beta chain sequence and its context. A junction boundary mismatches the germline segment, possibly from a read error. TCRdb reprocessed the RT-PCR reads with MiXCR, giving one entry per CDR3 protein. The sample consists of about 680,000 distinct CDR3 sequences, 14% of them appearing once. The receptor comes from a female donor in good health, serving as a healthy control. Material: memory CD4+ T cells from blood.

The CDR3 here is CASSLTVPPYELYF. The CDR3 nucleotides read TGTGCCAGCAGCTTGACGGTACCACCCTACGAGCTGTACTTC. The gene calls are TRBV5-5 and TRBJ2-7; D call uncertain. CDR3 length: 14 residues. Germline loops: CDR1 SGHKS, CDR2 YYEKEE (reference sequence). The complete variable domain, with remaining parts taken from reference TRBV5-5 and TRBJ2-7, reads DAGVTQSPTHLIKTRGQQVTLRCSPISGHKSVSWYQQVLGQGPQFIFQYYEKEERGRGNFPDRFSARQFPNYSSELNVNALLLGDSALYLCASSLTVPPYELYFGPGTRLTVT.